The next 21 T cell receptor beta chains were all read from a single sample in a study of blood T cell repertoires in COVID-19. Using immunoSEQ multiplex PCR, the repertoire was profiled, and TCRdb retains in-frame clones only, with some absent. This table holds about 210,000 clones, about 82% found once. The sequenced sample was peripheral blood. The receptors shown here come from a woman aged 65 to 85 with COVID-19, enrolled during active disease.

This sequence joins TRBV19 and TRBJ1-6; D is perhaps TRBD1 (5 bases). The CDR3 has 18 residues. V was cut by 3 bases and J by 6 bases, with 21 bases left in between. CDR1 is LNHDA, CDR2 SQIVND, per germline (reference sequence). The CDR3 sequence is CASSIARDSTAFNSPLHF. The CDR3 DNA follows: TGTGCCAGTAGTATCGCCAGGGATTCGACGGCCTTTAATTCACCCCTCCACTTT.

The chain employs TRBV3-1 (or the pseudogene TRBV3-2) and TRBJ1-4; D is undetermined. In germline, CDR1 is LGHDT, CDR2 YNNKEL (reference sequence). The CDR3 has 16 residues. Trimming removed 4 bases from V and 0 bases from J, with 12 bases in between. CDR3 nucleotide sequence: TGTGCCAGCAGCCTGCAAGGAACAGCAACTAATGAAAAACTGTTTTTT. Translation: CASSLQGTATNEKLFF.

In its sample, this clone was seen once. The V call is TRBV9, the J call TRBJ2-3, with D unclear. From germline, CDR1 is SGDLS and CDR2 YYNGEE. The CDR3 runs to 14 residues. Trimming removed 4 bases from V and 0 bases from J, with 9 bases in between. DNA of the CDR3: TGTGCCAGCAGCTTATCCTCTAGCACAGATACGCAGTATTTT. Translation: CASSLSSSTDTQYF.

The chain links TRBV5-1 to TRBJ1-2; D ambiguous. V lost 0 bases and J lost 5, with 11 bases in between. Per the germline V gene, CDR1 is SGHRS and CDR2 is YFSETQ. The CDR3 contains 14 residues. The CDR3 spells CASSLVADQYGYTF. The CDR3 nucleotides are TGCGCCAGCAGCTTGGTGGCAGATCAGTATGGCTACACCTTC.

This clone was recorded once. The CDR3: CATSGPGGPQETQYF. CDR3 DNA sequence: TGTGCCACCAGTGGACCAGGAGGGCCCCAAGAGACCCAGTACTTC. V gene TRBV24-1 combines with J gene TRBJ2-5; a possible D gene is TRBD2 (6 bases). The CDR3 loop spans 15 amino acids. V gave up 5 bases and J gave up 1 base, with 13 bases separating them. Germline assignment: CDR1 KGHDR and CDR2 SFDVKD.

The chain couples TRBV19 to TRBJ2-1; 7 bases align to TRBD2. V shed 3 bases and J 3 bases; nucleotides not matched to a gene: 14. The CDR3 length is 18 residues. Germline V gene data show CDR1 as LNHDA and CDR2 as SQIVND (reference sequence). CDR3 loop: CASSMATLERGLYNEQFF. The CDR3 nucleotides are TGTGCCAGTAGTATGGCGACCCTTGAGCGGGGACTCTACAATGAGCAGTTCTTC. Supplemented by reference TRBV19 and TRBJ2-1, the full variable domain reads DGGITQSPKYLFRKEGQNVTLSCEQNLNHDAMYWYRQDPGQGLRLIYYSQIVNDFQKGDIAEGYSVSREKKESFPLTVTSAQKNPTAFYLCASSMATLERGLYNEQFFGPGTRLTVL.

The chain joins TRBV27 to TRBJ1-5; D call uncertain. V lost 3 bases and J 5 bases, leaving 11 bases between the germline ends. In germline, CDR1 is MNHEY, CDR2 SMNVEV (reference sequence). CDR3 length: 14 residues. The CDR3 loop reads CASSFGESHQPQHF. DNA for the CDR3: TGTGCCAGCAGTTTTGGTGAAAGCCATCAGCCCCAGCATTTT.

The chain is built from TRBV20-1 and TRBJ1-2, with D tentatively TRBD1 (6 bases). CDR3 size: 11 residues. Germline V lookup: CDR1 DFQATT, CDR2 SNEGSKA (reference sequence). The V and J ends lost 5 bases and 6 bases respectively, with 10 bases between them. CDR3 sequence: CSAVGGHGYTF. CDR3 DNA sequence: TGCAGTGCTGTGGGGGGGCATGGCTACACCTTC.

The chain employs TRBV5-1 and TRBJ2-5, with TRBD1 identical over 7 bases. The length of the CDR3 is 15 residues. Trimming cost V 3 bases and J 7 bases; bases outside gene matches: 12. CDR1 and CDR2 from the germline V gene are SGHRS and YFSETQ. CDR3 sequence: CASSSYEGTDATQYF. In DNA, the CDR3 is TGCGCCAGCAGCTCGTACGAGGGGACAGATGCGACCCAGTACTTC.

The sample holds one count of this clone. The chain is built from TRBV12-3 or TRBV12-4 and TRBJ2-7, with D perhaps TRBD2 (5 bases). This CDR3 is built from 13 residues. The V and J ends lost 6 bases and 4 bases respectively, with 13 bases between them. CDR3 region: CASRDGLYYEQYF. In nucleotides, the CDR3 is TGTGCCAGCAGGGACGGACTGTATTACGAGCAGTACTTC.

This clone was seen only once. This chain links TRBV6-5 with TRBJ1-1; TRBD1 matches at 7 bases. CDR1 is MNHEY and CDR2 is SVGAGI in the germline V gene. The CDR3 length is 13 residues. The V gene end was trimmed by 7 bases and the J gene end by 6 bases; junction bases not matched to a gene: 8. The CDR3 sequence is CASILQGIAEAFF. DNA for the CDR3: TGTGCCAGCATCCTACAGGGGATCGCTGAAGCTTTCTTT.

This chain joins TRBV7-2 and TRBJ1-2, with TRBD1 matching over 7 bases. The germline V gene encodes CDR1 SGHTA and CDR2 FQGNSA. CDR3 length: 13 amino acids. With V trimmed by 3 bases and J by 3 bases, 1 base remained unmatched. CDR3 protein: CASSLQGDYGYTF. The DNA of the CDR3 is TGTGCCAGCAGCTTGCAGGGGGACTATGGCTACACCTTC.

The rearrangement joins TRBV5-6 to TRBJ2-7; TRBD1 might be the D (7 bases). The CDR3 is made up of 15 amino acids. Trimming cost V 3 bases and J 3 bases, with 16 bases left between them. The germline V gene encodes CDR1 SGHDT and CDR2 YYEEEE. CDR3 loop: CASSSQGGSYYEQYF. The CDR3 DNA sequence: TGTGCCAGCAGCTCCCAGGGGGGATCCTACTACGAGCAGTACTTC.

CDR3 coding DNA: TGTGCCAGCTCTCTAGAGGGACAGGGGGTAAATGAAGCTTTCTTT. It codes for CASSLEGQGVNEAFF. The chain combines TRBV2 with TRBJ1-1, with 11 nucleotides matching TRBD1. The germline V gene encodes CDR1 SNHLY and CDR2 FYNNEI. The CDR3 extends over 15 amino acids. J gave up 7 bases and V 8 bases, and 12 bases lay outside the gene matches.

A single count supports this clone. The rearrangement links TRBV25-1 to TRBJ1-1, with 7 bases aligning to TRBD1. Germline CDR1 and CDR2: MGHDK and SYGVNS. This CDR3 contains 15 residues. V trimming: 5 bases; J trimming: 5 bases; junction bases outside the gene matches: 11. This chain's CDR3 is CASSPRATGRTEAFF. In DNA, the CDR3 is TGTGCCAGCAGTCCCCGAGCGACAGGGAGGACTGAAGCTTTCTTT.

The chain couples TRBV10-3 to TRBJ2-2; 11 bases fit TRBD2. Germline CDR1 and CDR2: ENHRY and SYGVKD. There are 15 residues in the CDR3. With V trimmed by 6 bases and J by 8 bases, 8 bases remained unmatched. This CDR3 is CAISSKLAGVGELFF. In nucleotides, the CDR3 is TGTGCCATCAGCTCGAAACTAGCGGGGGTTGGGGAGCTGTTTTTT.

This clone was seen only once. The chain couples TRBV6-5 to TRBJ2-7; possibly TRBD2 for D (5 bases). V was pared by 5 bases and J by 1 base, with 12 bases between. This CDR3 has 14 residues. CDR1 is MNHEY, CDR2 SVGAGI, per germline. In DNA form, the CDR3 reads TGTGCCAGCAGTATGCGGGCCTCATCCTACGAGCAGTACTTC. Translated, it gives CASSMRASSYEQYF.

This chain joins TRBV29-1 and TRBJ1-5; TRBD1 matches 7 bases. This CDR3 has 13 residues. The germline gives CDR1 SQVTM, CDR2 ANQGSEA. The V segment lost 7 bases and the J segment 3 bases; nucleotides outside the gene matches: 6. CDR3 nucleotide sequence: TGCAGCGCCAGACAGGGCGCCAATCAGCCCCAGCATTTT. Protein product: CSARQGANQPQHF.

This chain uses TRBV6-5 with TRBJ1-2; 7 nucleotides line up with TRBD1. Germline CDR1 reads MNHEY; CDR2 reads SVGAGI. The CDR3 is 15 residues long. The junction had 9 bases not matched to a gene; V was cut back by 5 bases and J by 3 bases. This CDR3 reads CASSPSPGGHYGYTF. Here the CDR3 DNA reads TGTGCCAGCAGTCCAAGCCCAGGGGGACACTATGGCTACACCTTC.

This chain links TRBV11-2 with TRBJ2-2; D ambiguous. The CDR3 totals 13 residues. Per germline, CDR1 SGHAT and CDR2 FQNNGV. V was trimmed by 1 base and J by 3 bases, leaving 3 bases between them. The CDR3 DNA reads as TGTGCCAGCAGCTTAGGGCACACCGGGGAGCTGTTTTTT. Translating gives CASSLGHTGELFF.

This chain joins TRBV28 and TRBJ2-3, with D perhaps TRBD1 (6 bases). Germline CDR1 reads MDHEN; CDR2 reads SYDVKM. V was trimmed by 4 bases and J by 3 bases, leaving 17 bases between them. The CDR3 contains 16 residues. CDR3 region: CASSSGALGGTDTQYF. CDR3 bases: TGTGCCAGCAGTTCAGGGGCACTTGGGGGAACAGATACGCAGTATTTT.